The 17 T cell receptor beta chains below come from one sample, sequenced in a study of radiotherapy plus CTLA-4 blockade in lung cancer. Method: immunoSEQ multiplex PCR; TCRdb's copy keeps in-frame clones and lacks some. The table records about 46,000 clones, about three quarters of them present only once. The source was peripheral blood, collected from a patient treated with radiotherapy plus ipilimumab. The receptors stem from a human donor with non-small cell lung cancer whose response to radiotherapy plus ipilimumab could not be evaluated.

This clone was counted once. This chain uses TRBV27 with TRBJ2-3; TRBD2 agrees at 8 bases. The CDR3 sequence is 17 residues long. Germline CDR1 reads MNHEY; CDR2 reads SMNVEV (reference sequence). With V trimmed by 5 bases and J by 3 bases, 13 bases remained unmatched. In DNA form, the CDR3 reads TGTGCCAGCAGTCCGGAAGAGCCGGGACTAGAAACAGATACGCAGTATTTT. Translation: CASSPEEPGLETDTQYF.

The chain uses TRBV2 and TRBJ2-3; D remains ambiguous. Trimming pared 5 bases from V and 0 bases from J, leaving 12 bases between. CDR3 size: 15 residues. The germline V gene encodes CDR1 SNHLY and CDR2 FYNNEI. In DNA, the CDR3 is TGTGCCAGCAGTCAACAGTGGCCTAGCACAGATACGCAGTATTTT. It specifies CASSQQWPSTDTQYF.

This chain uses TRBV9 with TRBJ2-7, with 7 bases matching TRBD1. Germline CDR1 is SGDLS and CDR2 is YYNGEE. The CDR3 consists of 14 residues. J lost 2 bases, V lost 4 bases, and 6 bases had no gene match. Here the CDR3 DNA reads TGTGCCAGCAGCCCCCGAGGACAGGCCTACGAGCAGTACTTC. Amino acids: CASSPRGQAYEQYF.

The rearrangement joins TRBV5-1 to TRBJ2-7, with a weak D call TRBD2 (7 bases). This CDR3 has 18 residues. Trimming stripped 0 bases from V and 2 bases from J, with 21 bases between. From germline, CDR1 is SGHRS and CDR2 YFSETQ. CDR3 sequence reads: CASSLGPARRGATYEQYF. In DNA form, the CDR3 reads TGCGCCAGCAGCTTGGGACCCGCCCGTCGGGGGGCTACCTACGAGCAGTACTTC.

This clone was picked up a small number of times. Different DNA sequences within this sample yield the same CDR3. J is TRBJ1-6 and V is TRBV18; D is perhaps TRBD1 (6 bases). The CDR3 contains 16 residues. Per the germline V gene, CDR1 is KGHSH and CDR2 is LQKENI. Trimming stripped 4 bases from V and 2 bases from J, with 12 bases between. The CDR3 reads CASSLTGPPYNSPLHF. CDR3 DNA sequence: TGTGCCAGCTCACTGACAGGCCCACCCTATAATTCACCCCTCCACTTT.

The gene calls are TRBV7-3 and TRBJ1-1, with no clear D. The germline V gene has CDR1 SGHTA and CDR2 FQGTGA. CDR3 length: 14 amino acids. Trimming cost V 5 bases and J 3 bases, with 13 bases left between them. The CDR3 DNA follows: TGTGCCAGCAGCCCGGTGGCAGGCGACACTGAAGCTTTCTTT. Residues: CASSPVAGDTEAFF.

V usage is TRBV15 and J usage is TRBJ1-2; no definite D call. CDR1 and CDR2 (germline): LNHNV, YYDKDF (reference sequence). The CDR3 loop spans 13 amino acids. V lost 1 base to trimming and J lost 2 bases, with 5 bases between them. The CDR3 sequence is CATSRGSNYGYTF. DNA of the CDR3: TGTGCCACCAGCAGAGGAAGCAACTATGGCTACACCTTC. Full variable domain (missing parts from reference TRBV15 and TRBJ1-2): DAMVIQNPRYQVTQFGKPVTLSCSQTLNHNVMYWYQQKSSQAPKLLFHYYDKDFNNEADTPDNFQSRRPNTSFCFLDIRSPGLGDTAMYLCATSRGSNYGYTFGSGTRLTVV.

The chain is built from TRBV5-6 and TRBJ1-2, with D perhaps matching TRBD1 (5 bases). Germline CDR1 is SGHDT and CDR2 is YYEEEE. The CDR3 spans 14 residues. The V end was cut by 0 bases, the J end by 7 bases, with 13 bases between. DNA of the CDR3: TGTGCCAGCAGCTTGGCAACCAGGGTCGGTGGCTACACCTTC. Residues: CASSLATRVGGYTF.

This chain joins TRBV7-2 and TRBJ1-2, with D tentatively TRBD1 (6 bases). Trimming removed 5 bases from V and 0 bases from J, with 16 bases in between. CDR3 length: 16 residues. Germline CDR1 and CDR2: SGHTA and FQGNSA. The CDR3, as DNA: TGTGCCAGCAGCGCTCGCGGCAGGGGAGCTAACTATGGCTACACCTTC. Protein sequence: CASSARGRGANYGYTF.

The chain is built from TRBV7-9 and TRBJ2-1, with 11 positions matching TRBD1. Losses at the gene ends were 5 bases for V and 8 bases for J; bases not matched to a gene: 11. Looked up from germline, CDR1 is SEHNR and CDR2 is FQNEAQ (reference sequence). This CDR3 is 16 amino acids long. For the CDR3, the DNA is TGTGCCAGCAGCCCCTGGACAGGGGGCGATAACGATGAGCAGTTCTTC. Translated: CASSPWTGGDNDEQFF. Together with reference TRBV7-9 and TRBJ2-1, the CDR3 gives the full variable domain: DTGVSQNPRHKITKRGQNVTFRCDPISEHNRLYWYRQTLGQGPEFLTYFQNEAQLEKSRLLSDRFSAERPKGSFSTLEIQRTEQGDSAMYLCASSPWTGGDNDEQFFGPGTRLTVL.

The chain couples TRBV6-1 to TRBJ2-7; 11 nucleotides match TRBD2. The J segment lost 6 bases and the V segment lost 11 bases, leaving 12 bases of the junction unmatched. CDR3 size: 14 residues. CDR1 MNHNS and CDR2 SASEGT come from the germline V gene. The CDR3 loop reads CAVKLAGVRSEQYF. In DNA, the CDR3 is TGTGCCGTTAAACTAGCGGGAGTTCGTTCCGAGCAGTACTTC.

This clone was seen a few times. This chain uses TRBV7-8 with TRBJ2-7, with D perhaps matching TRBD1 (7 bases). The germline V gene has CDR1 SGHVS and CDR2 FQNEAQ. Trimming removed 2 bases at V and 7 bases at J, with 21 bases between. The CDR3 has 16 amino acids. DNA for the CDR3: TGTGCCAGCAGCTTAATCCCATCGGCAGGGGGGAGGGAGCAGTACTTC. This translates into CASSLIPSAGGREQYF.

The V and J genes are TRBV25-1 and TRBJ2-2, with a weak D call TRBD1 (6 bases). The CDR3 consists of 14 residues. Trimming removed 3 bases from V and 1 base from J, with 6 bases in between. Germline assignment: CDR1 MGHDK and CDR2 SYGVNS. In nucleotides, the CDR3 is TGTGCCAGCAGTGAGACAGGGAACACCGGGGAGCTGTTTTTT. Protein: CASSETGNTGELFF.

The chain has TRBV5-8 and TRBJ2-3, with D tentatively TRBD2 (5 bases). Germline-derived CDR1 and CDR2 are SGHTS and YDEGEE. The germline V and J ends were trimmed by 5 bases and 2 bases, with 6 bases remaining between them. The CDR3 has 12 amino acids. The CDR3 DNA is TGTGCCAGCAGACTAGACACAGATACGCAGTATTTT. Amino acid sequence: CASRLDTDTQYF. The full variable domain, its missing parts supplied by reference TRBV5-8 and TRBJ2-3, is EAGVTQSPTHLIKTRGQQATLRCSPISGHTSVYWYQQALGLGLQFLLWYDEGEERNRGNFPPRFSGRQFPNYSSELNVNALELEDSALYLCASRLDTDTQYFGPGTRLTVL.

V gene TRBV5-4 combines with J gene TRBJ2-7, with TRBD2 identical over 12 bases. V lost 6 bases and J lost 3; bases outside the gene matches: 10. The germline gives CDR1 SGHNT, CDR2 YYREEE (reference sequence). There are 16 residues in the CDR3. The CDR3: CASTTSKTSGSYEQYF. DNA of the CDR3: TGTGCCAGCACGACGAGCAAGACTAGCGGGAGCTACGAGCAGTACTTC. The complete variable domain, with remaining parts taken from reference TRBV5-4 and TRBJ2-7, reads ETGVTQSPTHLIKTRGQQVTLRCSSQSGHNTVSWYQQALGQGPQFIFQYYREEENGRGNFPPRFSGLQFPNYSSELNVNALELDDSALYLCASTTSKTSGSYEQYFGPGTRLTVT.

This clone was counted between two and nine times. The rearrangement links TRBV6-5 to TRBJ2-7, with 9 positions matching TRBD1. The germline V gene encodes CDR1 MNHEY and CDR2 SVGAGI. Unmatched junction bases numbered 3, after V lost 1 base and J lost 5 bases. The CDR3 runs to 14 residues. The CDR3, as DNA: TGTGCCAGCAGTTACTACAGGGGGCAGGACGAGCAGTACTTC. The encoded protein is CASSYYRGQDEQYF.

The gene calls are TRBV5-6 and TRBJ2-7; 10 bases fit TRBD1. The CDR3 loop spans 17 amino acids. Trimming removed 2 bases from V and 3 bases from J; junction bases left unmatched: 11. Germline values: CDR1 SGHDT, CDR2 YYEEEE. As DNA, the CDR3 is TGTGCCAGCAGCTTAAGGACAGGGGGGACTCGTAGCTACGAGCAGTACTTC. Translating it yields CASSLRTGGTRSYEQYF.